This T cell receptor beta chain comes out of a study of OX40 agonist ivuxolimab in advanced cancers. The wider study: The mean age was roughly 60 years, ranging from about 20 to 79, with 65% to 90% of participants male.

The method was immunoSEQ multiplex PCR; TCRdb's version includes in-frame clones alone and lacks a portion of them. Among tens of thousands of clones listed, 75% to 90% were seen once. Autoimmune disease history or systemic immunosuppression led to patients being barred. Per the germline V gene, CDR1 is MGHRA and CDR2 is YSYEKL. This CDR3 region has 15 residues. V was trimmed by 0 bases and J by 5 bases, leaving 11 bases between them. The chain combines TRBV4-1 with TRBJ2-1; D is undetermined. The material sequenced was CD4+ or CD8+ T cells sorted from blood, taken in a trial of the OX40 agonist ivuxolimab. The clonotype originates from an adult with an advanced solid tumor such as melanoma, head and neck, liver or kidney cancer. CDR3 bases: TGCGCCAGCAGCCAAGATCGGTGGCTCAACAATGAGCAGTTCTTC. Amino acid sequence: CASSQDRWLNNEQFF.